This TCR beta chain was recorded in a study of blood T cell repertoires in COVID-19. Study information: The cDNA or gDNA used as material had been derived from T cells, B-cell-depleted T cells, or PBMCs.

Study processing details: Amplifying reference gene primers gave estimates of nucleated cell counts. Data came from immunoSEQ multiplex PCR; TCRdb stores just in-frame clones and leaves some out. V and J calls and clone size are copied from that table; D and trimming were computed from the DNA. The data hold 150,000 or so clones, with approximately 88% observed a single time. Notes on this clone: The junction departs from the called germline gene at one end, perhaps through a read error.

The CDR3 sequence is 14 residues long. In germline, CDR1 is SGHDT, CDR2 YYEEEE. The clonotype comes from a woman aged 60-75 years with acute or convalescent COVID-19. The sample consisted of peripheral blood. The chain recombines TRBV5-6 with TRBJ2-7; 13 bases align to TRBD2. The CDR3 region has the DNA TGTGCCAGCAGCACGACTAGCGGGGGGCCGCAATCCTCCTTC. It codes for CASSTTSGGPQSSF.